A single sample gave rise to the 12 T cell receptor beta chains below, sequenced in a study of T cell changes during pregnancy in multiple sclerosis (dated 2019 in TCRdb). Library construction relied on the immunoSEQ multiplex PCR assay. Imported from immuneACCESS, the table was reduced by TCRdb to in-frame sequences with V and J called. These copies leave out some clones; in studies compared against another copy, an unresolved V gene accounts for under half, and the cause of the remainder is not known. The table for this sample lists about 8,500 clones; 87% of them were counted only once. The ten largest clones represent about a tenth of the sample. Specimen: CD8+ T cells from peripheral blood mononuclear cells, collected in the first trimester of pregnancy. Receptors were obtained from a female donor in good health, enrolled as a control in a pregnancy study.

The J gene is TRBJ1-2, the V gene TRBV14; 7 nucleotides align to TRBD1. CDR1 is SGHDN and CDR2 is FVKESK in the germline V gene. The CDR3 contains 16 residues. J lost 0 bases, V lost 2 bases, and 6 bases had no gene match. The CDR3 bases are TGTGCCAGCAGCCAATGGGGGACAGATGCTAACTATGGCTACACCTTC. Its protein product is CASSQWGTDANYGYTF. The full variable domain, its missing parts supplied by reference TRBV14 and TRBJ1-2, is EAGVTQFPSHSVIEKGQTVTLRCDPISGHDNLYWYRRVMGKEIKFLLHFVKESKQDESGMPNNRFLAERTGGTYSTLKVQPAELEDSGVYFCASSQWGTDANYGYTFGSGTRLTVV.

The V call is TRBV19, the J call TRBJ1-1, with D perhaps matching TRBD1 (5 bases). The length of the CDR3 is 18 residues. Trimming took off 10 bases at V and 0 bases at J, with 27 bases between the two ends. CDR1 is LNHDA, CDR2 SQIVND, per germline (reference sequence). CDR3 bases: TGTGCCACCGGGGGAGCGGTAAGCCAGGGCCTGATGAACACTGAAGCTTTCTTT. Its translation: CATGGAVSQGLMNTEAFF. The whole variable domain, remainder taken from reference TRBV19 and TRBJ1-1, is DGGITQSPKYLFRKEGQNVTLSCEQNLNHDAMYWYRQDPGQGLRLIYYSQIVNDFQKGDIAEGYSVSREKKESFPLTVTSAQKNPTAFYLCATGGAVSQGLMNTEAFFGQGTRLTVV.

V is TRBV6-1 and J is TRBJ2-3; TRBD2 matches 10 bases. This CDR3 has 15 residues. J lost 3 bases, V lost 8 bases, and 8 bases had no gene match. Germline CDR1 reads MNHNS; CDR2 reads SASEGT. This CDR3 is CASLGVAGGTDTQYF. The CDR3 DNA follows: TGTGCCAGCCTCGGGGTAGCGGGGGGTACAGATACGCAGTATTTT.

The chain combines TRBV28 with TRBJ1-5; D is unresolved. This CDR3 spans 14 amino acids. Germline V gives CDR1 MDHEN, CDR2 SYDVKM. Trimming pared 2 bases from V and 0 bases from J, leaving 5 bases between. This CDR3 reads CASSLQVSNQPQHF. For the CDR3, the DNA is TGTGCCAGCAGTTTACAGGTTAGCAATCAGCCCCAGCATTTT.

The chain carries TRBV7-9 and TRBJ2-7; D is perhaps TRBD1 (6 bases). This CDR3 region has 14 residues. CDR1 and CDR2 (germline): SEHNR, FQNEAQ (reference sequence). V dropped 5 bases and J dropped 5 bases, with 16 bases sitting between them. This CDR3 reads CASSPKQGPHEQYF. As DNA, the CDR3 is TGTGCCAGCAGCCCCAAACAGGGTCCCCACGAGCAGTACTTC.

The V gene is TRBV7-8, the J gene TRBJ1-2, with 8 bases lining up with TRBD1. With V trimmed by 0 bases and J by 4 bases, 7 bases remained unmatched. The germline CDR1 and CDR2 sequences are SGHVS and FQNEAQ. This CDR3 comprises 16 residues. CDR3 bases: TGTGCCAGCAGCTTAGCGGGGGATGGACAGGGCTATGGCTACACCTTC. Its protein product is CASSLAGDGQGYGYTF.

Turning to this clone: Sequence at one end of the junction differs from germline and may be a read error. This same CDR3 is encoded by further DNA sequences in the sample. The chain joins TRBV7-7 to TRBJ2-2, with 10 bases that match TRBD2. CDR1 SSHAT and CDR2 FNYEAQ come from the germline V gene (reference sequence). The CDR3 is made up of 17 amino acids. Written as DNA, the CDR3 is TGTGCTAGCAGCTTAAGGACTAGCGGACCGAACACCGGGGAGCTGTTTTTT. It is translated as CASSLRTSGPNTGELFF.

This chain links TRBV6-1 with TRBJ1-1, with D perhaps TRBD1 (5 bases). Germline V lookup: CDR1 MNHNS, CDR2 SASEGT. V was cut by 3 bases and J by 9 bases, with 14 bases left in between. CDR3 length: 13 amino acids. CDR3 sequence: CASSDNPRAQAFF. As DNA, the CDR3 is TGTGCCAGCAGTGATAATCCCAGGGCCCAAGCTTTCTTT.

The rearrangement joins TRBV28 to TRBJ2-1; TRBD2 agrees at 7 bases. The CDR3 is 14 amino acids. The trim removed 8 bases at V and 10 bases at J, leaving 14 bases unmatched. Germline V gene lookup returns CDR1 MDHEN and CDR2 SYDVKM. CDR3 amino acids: CASRGEGESREQFF. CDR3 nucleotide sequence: TGTGCCAGCCGAGGGGAGGGAGAGTCGCGGGAGCAGTTCTTC.

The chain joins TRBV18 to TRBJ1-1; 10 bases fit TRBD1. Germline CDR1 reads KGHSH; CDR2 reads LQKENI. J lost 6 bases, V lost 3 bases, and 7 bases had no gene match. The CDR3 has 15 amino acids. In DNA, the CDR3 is TGTGCCAGCTCACCTCCGGGACAGGGGCGTCCTGAAGCTTTCTTT. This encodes CASSPPGQGRPEAFF.

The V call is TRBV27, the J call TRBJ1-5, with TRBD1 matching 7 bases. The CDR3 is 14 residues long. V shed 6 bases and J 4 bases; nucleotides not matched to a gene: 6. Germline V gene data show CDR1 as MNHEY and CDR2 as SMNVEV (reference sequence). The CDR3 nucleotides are TGTGCCAGCAGGTATCAGGGGGGTAATCAGCCCCAGCATTTT. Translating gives CASRYQGGNQPQHF.

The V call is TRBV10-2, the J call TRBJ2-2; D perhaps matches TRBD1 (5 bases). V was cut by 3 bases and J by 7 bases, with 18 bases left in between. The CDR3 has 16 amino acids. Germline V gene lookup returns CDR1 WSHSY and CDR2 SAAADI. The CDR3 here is CASSDSLGAPGGELFF. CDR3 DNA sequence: TGCGCCAGCAGTGATTCCCTAGGGGCCCCAGGCGGGGAGCTGTTTTTT.